The 30 T cell receptor beta chains listed next were all sequenced from one sample in a study of T cell changes during pregnancy in multiple sclerosis. The assay was immunoSEQ multiplex PCR, and TCRdb's table has in-frame clones only and misses some. The sample has fewer than 70,000 clones; roughly 92% are singletons. The sequencing here drew on peripheral blood, taken in the second trimester of pregnancy. The receptors here all came from a female donor with multiple sclerosis, enrolled in a pregnancy study.

This clone was recorded once. This chain uses TRBV5-6 with TRBJ2-1, with D tentatively TRBD1 (6 bases). The germline V gene has CDR1 SGHDT and CDR2 YYEEEE. V lost 3 bases, J lost 7 bases, and 17 bases lay in between. The CDR3 extends over 15 amino acids. CDR3: CASSSVTTGTNEQFF. In nucleotides, the CDR3 is TGTGCCAGCAGCTCGGTGACTACAGGGACGAATGAGCAGTTCTTC.

This clone was counted a single time. V usage is TRBV5-4 and J usage is TRBJ2-7, with D possibly matching TRBD2 (6 bases). The CDR3 totals 12 residues. The ends were cut back, 0 bases at V and 7 bases at J, with 8 bases in the middle. The germline CDR1 and CDR2 sequences are SGHNT and YYREEE (reference sequence). The CDR3 sequence: CASSLDRGEQYF. For the CDR3, the DNA is TGTGCCAGCAGCTTGGATCGGGGGGAGCAGTACTTC. The variable domain in full, with the rest retrieved from reference TRBV5-4 and TRBJ2-7, is ETGVTQSPTHLIKTRGQQVTLRCSSQSGHNTVSWYQQALGQGPQFIFQYYREEENGRGNFPPRFSGLQFPNYSSELNVNALELDDSALYLCASSLDRGEQYFGPGTRLTVT.

This chain connects TRBV19 to TRBJ2-6; TRBD2 agrees at 7 bases. Looked up from germline, CDR1 is LNHDA and CDR2 is SQIVND (reference sequence). The CDR3 has 16 amino acids. CDR3 coding DNA: TGTGCGCCGACTAGCTACATGGGGACCGGGGCCAACGTCCTGACTTTC. This gives the protein CAPTSYMGTGANVLTF. The full variable domain, its missing parts supplied by reference TRBV19 and TRBJ2-6, is DGGITQSPKYLFRKEGQNVTLSCEQNLNHDAMYWYRQDPGQGLRLIYYSQIVNDFQKGDIAEGYSVSREKKESFPLTVTSAQKNPTAFYLCAPTSYMGTGANVLTFGAGSRLTVL.

J is TRBJ1-1 and V is TRBV7-9; D ambiguous. The V end lost 2 bases, the J end lost 1 base, and 8 bases lay between the germline ends. Looked up from germline, CDR1 is SEHNR and CDR2 is FQNEAQ (reference sequence). The length of the CDR3 is 14 residues. The CDR3 protein is CASSLSGTNTEAFF. CDR3 nucleotides: TGTGCCAGCAGCTTAAGCGGTACGAACACTGAAGCTTTCTTT.

The chain uses TRBV5-1 and TRBJ2-1; 12 bases fit TRBD2. This CDR3 region has 15 residues. Germline V gene lookup returns CDR1 SGHRS and CDR2 YFSETQ. J was trimmed by 6 bases and V by 4 bases; bases with no gene match: 5. The CDR3 region has the DNA TGCGCCAGCAGCCCCCCTAGCGGGAGGGCCAATGAGCAGTTCTTC. Its protein product is CASSPPSGRANEQFF.

The V and J genes are TRBV5-4 and TRBJ1-5; D is perhaps TRBD1 (5 bases). This CDR3 contains 15 residues. V gave up 4 bases and J gave up 2 bases, with 13 bases separating them. Germline V CDR1 and CDR2: SGHNT, YYREEE (reference sequence). The CDR3 spells CASSDQGVGNQPQHF. CDR3 nucleotide sequence: TGTGCCAGCAGCGATCAGGGCGTCGGCAATCAGCCCCAGCATTTT. The variable domain in full, with the rest retrieved from reference TRBV5-4 and TRBJ1-5, is ETGVTQSPTHLIKTRGQQVTLRCSSQSGHNTVSWYQQALGQGPQFIFQYYREEENGRGNFPPRFSGLQFPNYSSELNVNALELDDSALYLCASSDQGVGNQPQHFGDGTRLSIL.

This clone was counted only a few times. The chain couples TRBV10-3 to TRBJ2-7; 7 bases are a match to TRBD1. Germline lookup yields CDR1 ENHRY and CDR2 SYGVKD. The CDR3 runs to 14 residues. The V segment lost 4 bases and the J segment 0 bases; nucleotides outside the gene matches: 3. The CDR3 region has the DNA TGTGCCATCAGTGGATCAGGGGGCTCCTACGAGCAGTACTTC. Protein: CAISGSGGSYEQYF.

The gene calls are TRBV6-5 and TRBJ2-7, with 7 bases that match TRBD1. V was clipped by 2 bases and J by 6 bases; unmatched bases: 7. There are 14 residues in the CDR3. From germline, CDR1 is MNHEY and CDR2 SVGAGI. Here the CDR3 DNA reads TGTGCCAGCAGTTACCGGCCAGGGGGTGGCGAGCAGTACTTC. Amino acid sequence: CASSYRPGGGEQYF.

This sequence joins TRBV11-2 and TRBJ1-3; D not resolved. Trimming removed 5 bases from V and 2 bases from J, with 4 bases in between. The CDR3 covers 12 residues. In germline, CDR1 is SGHAT, CDR2 FQNNGV. CDR3 region: CASSPAGNTIYF. The CDR3 nucleotides read TGTGCCAGCAGCCCGGCTGGAAACACCATATATTTT.

The chain is built from TRBV7-2 and TRBJ2-3; D perhaps matches TRBD2 (6 bases). The CDR3 length is 15 residues. Trimming pared 4 bases from V and 1 base from J, leaving 12 bases between. Germline CDR1 is SGHTA and CDR2 is FQGNSA. This CDR3 is CASSSPTGGTDTQYF. The CDR3 coding sequence is TGTGCCAGCAGCTCCCCGACGGGGGGCACAGATACGCAGTATTTT.

The chain couples TRBV4-3 to TRBJ1-1; 12 nucleotides align to TRBD1. V shed 0 bases, J shed 3 bases, and the junction held 8 bases outside the gene matches. Germline V lookup: CDR1 LGHNA, CDR2 YSLEER. The CDR3 consists of 18 residues. CDR3 sequence (DNA): TGCGCCAGCAGCCAAGATGCCTACGGGACAGGGGGCCACACTGAAGCTTTCTTT. Its translation: CASSQDAYGTGGHTEAFF.

This chain links TRBV7-9 with TRBJ1-3; tentatively, D is TRBD1 (6 bases). Germline CDR1 and CDR2: SEHNR and FQNEAQ (reference sequence). The CDR3 covers 15 residues. V lost 3 bases, J lost 0 bases, and 9 bases lay in between. The CDR3 DNA follows: TGTGCCAGCAGCTTTGGACAGAGCTCTGGAAACACCATATATTTT. It is translated as CASSFGQSSGNTIYF.

The chain recombines TRBV7-9 with TRBJ1-4; the D gene is possibly TRBD1 (6 bases). V lost 4 bases and J 7 bases, leaving 13 bases between the germline ends. The CDR3 consists of 14 residues. CDR1 and CDR2 (germline): SEHNR, FQNEAQ (reference sequence). The CDR3 protein is CASSSLWGLEKLFF. CDR3 sequence (DNA): TGTGCCAGCAGCTCGCTGTGGGGGCTTGAAAAACTGTTTTTT.

The genes are TRBV19 and TRBJ2-2, with 8 bases that match TRBD1. Germline lookup yields CDR1 LNHDA and CDR2 SQIVND (reference sequence). The J segment lost 3 bases and the V segment lost 3 bases, leaving 12 bases of the junction unmatched. The CDR3 contains 18 residues. The CDR3 DNA reads as TGTGCCAGTAGTATTAGGGTGGCCGGGACAGGTTACACCGGGGAGCTGTTTTTT. It specifies CASSIRVAGTGYTGELFF.

This chain links TRBV5-1 with TRBJ2-1; no clear D. The V end was cut by 0 bases, the J end by 3 bases, with 7 bases between. Germline V gene lookup returns CDR1 SGHRS and CDR2 YFSETQ. The CDR3 is made up of 14 amino acids. CDR3 nucleotide sequence: TGCGCCAGCAGCTTGGACTCTGTCTACAATGAGCAGTTCTTC. It translates to CASSLDSVYNEQFF. Based on the CDR3 plus reference TRBV5-1 and TRBJ2-1, the full variable domain is KAGVTQTPRYLIKTRGQQVTLSCSPISGHRSVSWYQQTPGQGLQFLFEYFSETQRNKGNFPGRFSGRQFSNSRSEMNVSTLELGDSALYLCASSLDSVYNEQFFGPGTRLTVL.

The chain has TRBV7-9 and TRBJ2-1, with 11 bases aligning to TRBD1. Trimming cost V 5 bases and J 8 bases; bases outside gene matches: 8. The CDR3 length is 15 residues. Germline assignment: CDR1 SEHNR and CDR2 FQNEAQ (reference sequence). Written as DNA, the CDR3 is TGTGCCAGCAGCGGGCCGGGACAGGGGGTCGATGAGCAGTTCTTC. This translates into CASSGPGQGVDEQFF.

The rearrangement links TRBV5-1 to TRBJ2-3; 9 bases fit TRBD1. Unmatched junction bases numbered 10, after V lost 4 bases and J lost 4 bases. This CDR3 is 16 amino acids long. Germline assignment: CDR1 SGHRS and CDR2 YFSETQ. The CDR3, as DNA: TGCGCCAGCAGCCTACAGGGGGCGGGTTCCCCAGATACGCAGTATTTT. Its translation is CASSLQGAGSPDTQYF.

The chain recombines TRBV27 with TRBJ2-1, with D possibly TRBD2 on 5 matching bases. Between the trimmed V and J ends, which lost 6 bases and 6 bases, there was a span of 24 bases. CDR1 is MNHEY and CDR2 is SMNVEV in the germline V gene (reference sequence). The CDR3 sequence is 17 residues long. CDR3 bases: TGTGCCAGCAGCCCTACCTCTAGTCTTGAGGGCCTCAATGAGCAGTTCTTC. Residues: CASSPTSSLEGLNEQFF.

V and J are TRBV18 and TRBJ2-4; D is possibly TRBD1 (6 bases). V was pared by 4 bases and J by 8 bases, with 12 bases between. Germline V CDR1 and CDR2: KGHSH, LQKENI. The CDR3 loop spans 13 amino acids. CDR3 residues: CASSLDEGDIQYF. DNA for the CDR3: TGTGCCAGCTCACTGGACGAGGGGGACATTCAGTACTTC.

The chain uses TRBV18 and TRBJ2-7; 8 nucleotides agree with TRBD2. CDR1 and CDR2 (germline): KGHSH, LQKENI. J lost 5 bases, V lost 3 bases, and 9 bases had no gene match. The CDR3 loop spans 15 amino acids. CDR3 sequence (DNA): TGTGCCAGCTCACCGGGCAGCGGGAGAGATAACGAGCAGTACTTC. Protein: CASSPGSGRDNEQYF. Based on the CDR3 plus reference TRBV18 and TRBJ2-7, the full variable domain is NAGVMQNPRHLVRRRGQEARLRCSPMKGHSHVYWYRQLPEEGLKFMVYLQKENIIDESGMPKERFSAEFPKEGPSILRIQQVVRGDSAAYFCASSPGSGRDNEQYFGPGTRLTVT.

The chain uses TRBV6-5 and TRBJ2-3; 8 bases are a match to TRBD2. This CDR3 spans 15 amino acids. Looked up from germline, CDR1 is MNHEY and CDR2 is SVGAGI. The J segment lost 0 bases and the V segment lost 8 bases, leaving 7 bases of the junction unmatched. CDR3 loop: CASASPSGSTDTQYF. For the CDR3, the DNA is TGTGCCAGCGCGTCGCCTAGCGGGAGCACAGATACGCAGTATTTT.

This chain connects TRBV18 to TRBJ1-1; D unresolved. V was clipped by 5 bases and J by 5 bases, with 12 bases between them. The CDR3 loop spans 13 amino acids. Germline values: CDR1 KGHSH, CDR2 LQKENI. This CDR3 reads CASSSALSTEAFF. The DNA of the CDR3 is TGTGCCAGCTCATCCGCCCTTAGTACTGAAGCTTTCTTT.

The gene calls are TRBV11-3 and TRBJ2-1, with 10 nucleotides matching TRBD2. V was pared by 0 bases and J by 7 bases, with 6 bases of the junction left unmatched. This CDR3 region has 16 residues. Germline assignment: CDR1 SGHNT and CDR2 YENEEA. The CDR3 nucleotides are TGTGCCAGCAGCTTAGAATTGGCTAGCGGGAGTAATGAGCAGTTCTTC. Its translation is CASSLELASGSNEQFF.

The chain recombines TRBV5-6 with TRBJ2-1, with 7 bases lining up with TRBD2. The CDR3 length is 15 residues. The ends lost 5 bases at V and 2 bases at J; junction bases unmatched: 7. CDR1 SGHDT and CDR2 YYEEEE come from the germline V gene. The DNA for the CDR3 is TGTGCCAGCAGTTACGCCGGGACTACCTACAATGAGCAGTTCTTC. Its translation is CASSYAGTTYNEQFF.

This clone was picked up one time. This chain connects TRBV21-1 to TRBJ1-1; the table's D gene call, TRBD1, was not cross checked with the DNA. TRBV21-1 is marked as a pseudogene. The CDR3 has 16 residues. Here the CDR3 DNA reads TGTGCCAGCAGCAATGTGGACATCCCCCTTAACACTGAAGCTTTCTTT. It encodes CASSNVDIPLNTEAFF.

The chain links TRBV10-3 to TRBJ1-4; D not certain. This CDR3 has 12 amino acids. Germline V gene sequence: CDR1 ENHRY, CDR2 SYGVKD. The V gene lost 10 bases and the J gene lost 5 bases, with 11 bases spanning the gap. As DNA, the CDR3 is TGTGCCACCAGACTGGAGAATGAAAAACTGTTTTTT. Amino acids: CATRLENEKLFF.

The V gene is TRBV18, the J gene TRBJ2-7; 13 bases fit TRBD2. The germline CDR1 and CDR2 sequences are KGHSH and LQKENI. The V segment lost 5 bases and the J segment 4 bases; nucleotides outside the gene matches: 2. The CDR3 spans 14 residues. This CDR3 is CASSELAGGYEQYF. The CDR3 DNA follows: TGTGCCAGCTCAGAACTAGCGGGAGGGTACGAGCAGTACTTC. The full variable domain, rest sourced from reference TRBV18 and TRBJ2-7, is NAGVMQNPRHLVRRRGQEARLRCSPMKGHSHVYWYRQLPEEGLKFMVYLQKENIIDESGMPKERFSAEFPKEGPSILRIQQVVRGDSAAYFCASSELAGGYEQYFGPGTRLTVT.

This chain links TRBV5-1 with TRBJ2-6, with D unresolved. With 0 bases removed from V and 0 bases from J, the gap between germline ends came to 7 bases. Germline CDR1 reads SGHRS; CDR2 reads YFSETQ. This CDR3 has 16 amino acids. The CDR3 DNA reads as TGCGCCAGCAGCTTGGACAGCCCCTCTGGGGCCAACGTCCTGACTTTC. This codes for CASSLDSPSGANVLTF.

The genes are TRBV18 and TRBJ2-7; D gene uncertain. V lost 1 base and J lost 5, with 12 bases in between. The CDR3 has 14 residues. The germline V gene encodes CDR1 KGHSH and CDR2 LQKENI. CDR3 in amino acids: CASSPLSSSDEQYF. CDR3 coding DNA: TGTGCCAGCTCACCACTAAGTAGTTCCGACGAGCAGTACTTC.

The chain combines TRBV2 with TRBJ1-2; no clear D gene. This CDR3 comprises 14 residues. Trimming stripped 2 bases from V and 2 bases from J, with 9 bases between. Per germline, CDR1 SNHLY and CDR2 FYNNEI. This chain's CDR3 is CASSESFGNYGYTF. In DNA form, the CDR3 reads TGTGCCAGCAGTGAAAGTTTCGGGAACTATGGCTACACCTTC. The complete variable domain, with remaining parts taken from reference TRBV2 and TRBJ1-2, reads EPEVTQTPSHQVTQMGQEVILRCVPISNHLYFYWYRQILGQKVEFLVSFYNNEISEKSEIFDDQFSVERPDGSNFTLKIRSTKLEDSAMYFCASSESFGNYGYTFGSGTRLTVV.